This T cell receptor (beta chain) came from a study of regulatory T cells in long-lasting Graves disease. Across the study: Treatment with antithyroid drugs for over 5 years, together with positive TSH receptor antibodies, meant persistent Graves' disease. Points from the study as a whole: Relative to newly diagnosed Graves' patients, persistent ones had lower TCR diversity. Samples came from peripheral blood alone, without thyroid tissue.

This clonotype was counted only a few times. Its antigen is still unknown. Indicated time point: persistent/refractory GD, antithyroid drugs over 5 years with positive TRAb. PBMCs provided the RNA from which the TCR library was made. According to the study, TCR beta libraries were built with iRepertoire HTBI primers and CDR3-region Arm-PCR. MiXCR, applied by TCRdb to the multiplex PCR reads, yields one record per CDR3 protein. The profile shows 400,000 to 500,000 distinct CDR3 sequences, roughly 23% of them singletons. This CDR3 has 13 residues. Trimming removed 3 bases from V and 10 bases from J, with 14 bases in between. CDR1 SGHDT and CDR2 YYEEEE come from the germline V gene.

The rearrangement uses TRBV5-6 and TRBJ1-5; D is unresolved. This receptor was taken from a female donor with Graves disease. Sample: peripheral blood mononuclear cells (PBMCs), taken when the disease was refractory, from a patient treated with antithyroid drugs. The CDR3 DNA follows: TGTGCCAGCAGCTGGTGGGGTCGTGGTCCCCAGCATTTT. Protein sequence: CASSWWGRGPQHF.